A single sample gave rise to the 12 T cell receptor beta chains below, sequenced in a study of blood T cell repertoires in COVID-19. Profiled with immunoSEQ multiplex PCR; TCRdb holds only in-frame clones, not every one. The sample holds 360,000 or so clones, roughly 80% seen once. Sequences were obtained from PBMCs or T cells enriched from blood (not recorded which). These TCRs come from a woman in her forties or fifties who had recovered from COVID-19.

The genes are TRBV9 and TRBJ2-1; 8 nucleotides align to TRBD2. V lost 6 bases to trimming and J lost 8 bases; unmatched junction nucleotides: 13. Germline V gene lookup returns CDR1 SGDLS and CDR2 YYNGEE. CDR3 length: 15 residues. In nucleotides, the CDR3 is TGTGCCAGCAAGCCAGGGGTGACTAGCGAGTATGAGCAGTTCTTC. Its translation: CASKPGVTSEYEQFF.

This chain joins TRBV3-1 (or the pseudogene TRBV3-2) and TRBJ1-1; no clear D gene. Germline CDR1 and CDR2: LGHDT and YNNKEL (reference sequence). V shed 3 bases and J shed 3 bases, with 5 bases lying between them. The CDR3 sequence is 12 residues long. This CDR3 is CASSHQDTEAFF. The CDR3 DNA sequence: TGTGCCAGCAGCCATCAGGACACTGAAGCTTTCTTT.

The chain couples TRBV7-2 to TRBJ1-4, with D uncertain. Trimming removed 5 bases at V and 5 bases at J, with 15 bases between. This CDR3 has 15 residues. CDR1 and CDR2 (germline): SGHTA, FQGNSA. The CDR3 sequence is CASSKQTAINEKLFF. CDR3 sequence (DNA): TGTGCCAGCAGCAAACAGACGGCCATAAATGAAAAACTGTTTTTT. Drawing the rest from reference TRBV7-2 and TRBJ1-4, the complete variable domain is GAGVSQSPSNKVTEKGKDVELRCDPISGHTALYWYRQSLGQGLEFLIYFQGNSAPDKSGLPSDRFSAERTGGSVSTLTIQRTQQEDSAVYLCASSKQTAINEKLFFGSGTQLSVL.

This chain uses TRBV19 with TRBJ2-2; D is perhaps TRBD2 (5 bases). The V end lost 6 bases, the J end lost 4 bases, and 12 bases lay between the germline ends. In germline, CDR1 is LNHDA, CDR2 SQIVND (reference sequence). The CDR3 is 14 amino acids. Written as DNA, the CDR3 is TGTGCCAGTAGCCCAGAGGGATTCACCGGGGAGCTGTTTTTT. This codes for CASSPEGFTGELFF.

J is TRBJ2-2 and V is TRBV7-6; 14 nucleotides match TRBD2. The germline CDR1 and CDR2 sequences are SGHVS and FNYEAQ. V shed 1 base and J 5 bases; nucleotides not matched to a gene: 3. The CDR3 sequence is 17 residues long. The CDR3 DNA sequence: TGTGCCAGCAGCTTAGGGACTAGCGGGAGGCAAACCGGGGAGCTGTTTTTT. Its protein product is CASSLGTSGRQTGELFF.

The rearrangement joins TRBV30 to TRBJ1-2; no firm D call. From germline, CDR1 is GTSNPN and CDR2 SVGIG (reference sequence). The germline V and J ends were trimmed by 1 base and 5 bases, with 14 bases remaining between them. CDR3 length equals 14 residues. The CDR3 region is CAWSDGPPRYGYTF. The CDR3 DNA sequence: TGTGCCTGGAGTGATGGGCCACCGCGATATGGCTACACCTTC. The complete variable domain, with remaining parts taken from reference TRBV30 and TRBJ1-2, reads SQTIHQWPATLVQPVGSPLSLECTVEGTSNPNLYWYRQAAGRGLQLLFYSVGIGQISSEVPQNLSASRPQDRQFILSSKKLLLSDSGFYLCAWSDGPPRYGYTFGSGTRLTVV.

The chain has TRBV21-1 and TRBJ2-3; the D segment call TRBD2 is taken from the table without a DNA check. TRBV21-1 is noted as a pseudogene. This CDR3 contains 16 residues. CDR3 in DNA: TGTGCCAGCGCCCGACCGGGGGGGCCCCCTACAGATACGCAGTATTTT. This encodes CASARPGGPPTDTQYF.

The chain joins TRBV2 to TRBJ1-5; D is uncertain. The CDR3 contains 14 residues. The germline V and J ends were trimmed by 3 bases and 3 bases, with 9 bases remaining between them. CDR1 and CDR2 (germline): SNHLY, FYNNEI. CDR3 sequence reads: CASSDAGPNQPQHF. CDR3 in DNA: TGTGCCAGCAGTGACGCGGGTCCCAATCAGCCCCAGCATTTT.

The chain combines TRBV11-3 with TRBJ2-3; 13 bases map to TRBD2. CDR3 length equals 18 residues. The trim removed 4 bases at V and 1 base at J, leaving 8 bases unmatched. Per the germline V gene, CDR1 is SGHNT and CDR2 is YENEEA. CDR3 residues: CASSSGTSGAMGTDTQYF. The CDR3, as DNA: TGTGCCAGCAGCTCCGGGACTAGCGGGGCAATGGGCACAGATACGCAGTATTTT.

The CDR3 protein is CASRGVGTGAQLGGELFF. DNA of the CDR3: TGTGCCAGCAGGGGGGTTGGGACTGGGGCGCAATTGGGCGGGGAGCTGTTTTTT. This chain uses TRBV27 with TRBJ2-2; TRBD2 is a possible D gene (6 bases). The CDR3 covers 18 residues. The V end lost 6 bases, the J end lost 7 bases, and 27 bases lay between the germline ends. CDR1 is MNHEY and CDR2 is SMNVEV in the germline V gene (reference sequence).

V is TRBV7-3 and J is TRBJ2-3; TRBD1 agrees at 12 bases. The ends lost 5 bases at V and 5 bases at J; junction bases unmatched: 11. Germline V CDR1 and CDR2: SGHTA, FQGTGA. This CDR3 spans 17 amino acids. CDR3 residues: CASSLSGTGGGGDTQYF. DNA for the CDR3: TGTGCCAGCAGCCTAAGCGGGACAGGGGGCGGGGGAGATACGCAGTATTTT.

The chain uses TRBV5-1 and TRBJ1-3, with D perhaps TRBD1 (6 bases). CDR1 is SGHRS and CDR2 is YFSETQ in the germline V gene. The CDR3 loop spans 15 amino acids. V shed 3 bases and J shed 0 bases, with 10 bases lying between them. The CDR3 DNA follows: TGCGCCAGCAGCTCGGGGACATACTCTGGAAACACCATATATTTT. Translated: CASSSGTYSGNTIYF.